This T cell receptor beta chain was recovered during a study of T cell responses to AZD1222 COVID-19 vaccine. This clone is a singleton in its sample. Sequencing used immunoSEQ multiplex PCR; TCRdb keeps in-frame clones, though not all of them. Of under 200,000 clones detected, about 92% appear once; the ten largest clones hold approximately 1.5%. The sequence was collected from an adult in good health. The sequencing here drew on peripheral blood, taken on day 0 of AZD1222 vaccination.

The CDR3 here is CASSLAGQGPFALHF. The CDR3 region has the DNA TGTGCCAGCAGTTTGGCTGGACAGGGTCCGTTTGCCCTCCACTTT. V and J are TRBV27 and TRBJ1-6; the match to TRBD1 covers 8 bases. This CDR3 comprises 15 residues. The junction had 12 bases not matched to a gene; V was cut back by 3 bases and J by 14 bases. Germline values: CDR1 MNHEY, CDR2 SMNVEV (reference sequence).